Listed below are T cell receptor beta chains from one sample, sequenced in a study of blood T cell repertoires in COVID-19. Measured with immunoSEQ multiplex PCR; TCRdb has only the in-frame clones, and not every one. The table shows roughly 150,000 clones, with 89% occurring only once. Material: peripheral blood. These receptor sequences come from a man between 60 and 75 years old with acute or convalescent COVID-19. CDR3s include the opening cysteine and the closing phenylalanine or tryptophan. The order of the fields is clone size, D gene, V gene, J gene, CDR3 DNA, CDR3 protein. The D gene is left open where the match is weak. Some rows mark clone size as missing; the rest say once, few, many or name a class of expanded clone.

clone_size: once; d_call: TRBD2; v_call: TRBV9; j_call: TRBJ2-5; cdr3_nt: TGTGCCAGCAGCGTCACGGGGGGTCTCCAAGAGACCCAGTACTTC; cdr3_aa: CASSVTGGLQETQYF
clone_size: -; d_call: -; v_call: TRBV19; j_call: TRBJ1-6; cdr3_nt: TGTGCCAGTAGTCCGGCGGCAGGGTTTAATTCACCCCTCCACTTT; cdr3_aa: CASSPAAGFNSPLHF
clone_size: -; d_call: -; v_call: TRBV19; j_call: TRBJ1-5; cdr3_nt: TGTGCCAGTAGTTGGAGCAGTACCAGCAATCAGCCCCAGCATTTT; cdr3_aa: CASSWSSTSNQPQHF
clone_size: -; d_call: -; v_call: TRBV6-5; j_call: TRBJ1-5; cdr3_nt: TGTGCCAGCAGTTACTCGAGGGGGGGCCATCAGCCCCAGCATTTT; cdr3_aa: CASSYSRGGHQPQHF
clone_size: -; d_call: -; v_call: TRBV3-1/TRBV3-2; j_call: TRBJ2-7; cdr3_nt: TGTGCCAGCAGCCGCGCTGACAGGATCTACGAGCAGTACTTC; cdr3_aa: CASSRADRIYEQYF
clone_size: -; d_call: TRBD1; v_call: TRBV19; j_call: TRBJ1-5; cdr3_nt: TGTGCCAGTAGTAGGACAGGGGGAACGAGCAATCAGCCCCAGCATTTT; cdr3_aa: CASSRTGGTSNQPQHF
clone_size: -; d_call: -; v_call: TRBV5-6; j_call: TRBJ2-7; cdr3_nt: TGTGCCAGTAGGAAATCCGGGATGAGCTCCTACGAGCAGTACTTC; cdr3_aa: CASRKSGMSSYEQYF
clone_size: once; d_call: -; v_call: TRBV6-1; j_call: TRBJ1-2; cdr3_nt: TGTGCCAGCAGTGAGTATATGAGTGATTATGGCTACACCTTC; cdr3_aa: CASSEYMSDYGYTF
clone_size: -; d_call: -; v_call: TRBV7-8; j_call: TRBJ2-7; cdr3_nt: TGTGCCAGCAGCTTAACAGCGGTTACCGCCTACGAGCAGTACTTC; cdr3_aa: CASSLTAVTAYEQYF
clone_size: -; d_call: TRBD1; v_call: TRBV5-1; j_call: TRBJ2-1; cdr3_nt: TGCGCCAGCAGCCCAGGACAGGGATCCTACAATGAGCAGTTCTTC; cdr3_aa: CASSPGQGSYNEQFF
clone_size: -; d_call: TRBD2; v_call: TRBV10-3; j_call: TRBJ2-2; cdr3_nt: TGTGCCATCAGTGACGCGGGGGACACCGGGGAGCTGTTTTTT; cdr3_aa: CAISDAGDTGELFF
clone_size: -; d_call: -; v_call: TRBV2; j_call: TRBJ1-4; cdr3_nt: TGTGCCAGCATACGACAGGAGGTTGAAAAACTGTTTTTT; cdr3_aa: CASIRQEVEKLFF
clone_size: -; d_call: TRBD1; v_call: TRBV6-5; j_call: TRBJ1-1; cdr3_nt: TGTGCCAGCAGCGCGTTCTCCGGGACAGGGTCTGAAGCTTTCTTT; cdr3_aa: CASSAFSGTGSEAFF
clone_size: -; d_call: -; v_call: TRBV7-6; j_call: TRBJ1-1; cdr3_nt: TGTGCCAGCAGCTTAGGTGGCGTTTTGCAGGTTAACACTGAAGCTTTCTTT; cdr3_aa: CASSLGGVLQVNTEAFF
clone_size: -; d_call: -; v_call: TRBV4-2; j_call: TRBJ1-5; cdr3_nt: TGTGCCAGCAGCCAAGAAGGAGGCAGGGGTAGTGTGGTACAGCCCCAGCATTTT; cdr3_aa: CASSQEGGRGSVVQPQHF
clone_size: -; d_call: -; v_call: TRBV3-1/TRBV3-2; j_call: TRBJ2-3; cdr3_nt: TGTGCCAGCAGCCAATCAGTGACAGATACGCAGTATTTT; cdr3_aa: CASSQSVTDTQYF
clone_size: -; d_call: TRBD1; v_call: TRBV29-1; j_call: TRBJ2-7; cdr3_nt: TGCAGCGTTGGTATACCGGGACAGTACTCCTCCTACGAGCAGTACTTC; cdr3_aa: CSVGIPGQYSSYEQYF
clone_size: once; d_call: -; v_call: TRBV5-1; j_call: TRBJ2-3; cdr3_nt: TGCGCCAGCAGCTTTTCGGGGGGCTCGGATACGCAGTATTTT; cdr3_aa: CASSFSGGSDTQYF
clone_size: -; d_call: TRBD2; v_call: TRBV24-1; j_call: TRBJ2-1; cdr3_nt: TGTGCCACTTCCACACGGGGGGGCTACAATGAGCAGTTCTTC; cdr3_aa: CATSTRGGYNEQFF
clone_size: -; d_call: TRBD2; v_call: TRBV6-1; j_call: TRBJ2-3; cdr3_nt: TGTGCCAGCAGTGAAGGGCGTGGGCTAGCGGGGGGTGGGGATACGCAGTATTTT; cdr3_aa: CASSEGRGLAGGGDTQYF
clone_size: -; d_call: -; v_call: TRBV30; j_call: TRBJ2-3; cdr3_nt: TGTGCCTGGAGTGAACAGGAGCCTCCAGATACGCAGTATTTT; cdr3_aa: CAWSEQEPPDTQYF
clone_size: -; d_call: -; v_call: TRBV6-5; j_call: TRBJ1-1; cdr3_nt: TGTGCCAGCAGTTACGGGAGAACTGGGAACACTGAAGCTTTCTTT; cdr3_aa: CASSYGRTGNTEAFF